Presented here are 6 T cell receptor beta chains from one specimen sequenced in a study of technical replicates of blood from a few donors. Repertoires were generated with immunoSEQ multiplex PCR, while TCRdb's copy carries only in-frame clones and drops some. Of about 93,000 clones in the sample, roughly 96% were seen once. The specimen sequenced was T cells isolated from PBMCs. Receptors were obtained from a human donor in good health.

CDR3 in DNA: TGTGCCAGCAGTGAAGCGGAGGTTTTGAACACTGAAGCTTTCTTT. It translates to CASSEAEVLNTEAFF. The J gene is TRBJ1-1, the V gene TRBV6-1; D uncertain. The CDR3 extends over 15 amino acids. The germline gives CDR1 MNHNS, CDR2 SASEGT. The V end was cut by 0 bases, the J end by 0 bases, with 8 bases between.

V and J are TRBV2 and TRBJ1-5; possibly TRBD1 for D (6 bases). CDR1 SNHLY and CDR2 FYNNEI come from the germline V gene. The V gene lost 6 bases and the J gene lost 5 bases, with 11 bases spanning the gap. The CDR3 runs to 13 residues. The CDR3 loop is CASRTQGDQPQHF. DNA of the CDR3: TGTGCCAGCAGAACACAGGGAGATCAGCCCCAGCATTTT. Together with reference TRBV2 and TRBJ1-5, the CDR3 gives the full variable domain: EPEVTQTPSHQVTQMGQEVILRCVPISNHLYFYWYRQILGQKVEFLVSFYNNEISEKSEIFDDQFSVERPDGSNFTLKIRSTKLEDSAMYFCASRTQGDQPQHFGDGTRLSIL.

CDR3 in amino acids: CASSPPLSSGYNEQFF. For the CDR3, the DNA is TGTGCCAGCAGCCCCCCGTTAAGTAGCGGCTACAATGAGCAGTTCTTC. The rearrangement links TRBV7-9 to TRBJ2-1, with TRBD2 as a possible D gene (6 bases). The CDR3 contains 16 residues. V shed 5 bases and J shed 3 bases, with 17 bases lying between them. Germline V lookup: CDR1 SEHNR, CDR2 FQNEAQ (reference sequence). Supplemented by reference TRBV7-9 and TRBJ2-1, the full variable domain reads DTGVSQNPRHKITKRGQNVTFRCDPISEHNRLYWYRQTLGQGPEFLTYFQNEAQLEKSRLLSDRFSAERPKGSFSTLEIQRTEQGDSAMYLCASSPPLSSGYNEQFFGPGTRLTVL.

The V gene is TRBV5-1, the J gene TRBJ2-2; D unresolved. The V gene lost 5 bases and the J gene lost 6 bases, with 8 bases spanning the gap. Germline assignment: CDR1 SGHRS and CDR2 YFSETQ. The length of the CDR3 is 12 residues. The CDR3 is CASSEISGELFF. The CDR3 coding sequence is TGCGCCAGCAGTGAGATTTCCGGGGAGCTGTTTTTT.

The rearrangement links TRBV29-1 to TRBJ2-3; D may be TRBD2 (6 bases). Trimming cost V 3 bases and J 6 bases, with 19 bases left between them. Germline V gives CDR1 SQVTM, CDR2 ANQGSEA. CDR3 length: 15 residues. Here the CDR3 reads CSVELDYQTVDTQYF. The CDR3 DNA reads TGCAGCGTTGAGCTGGACTACCAAACGGTGGATACGCAGTATTTT.

V usage is TRBV7-8 and J usage is TRBJ1-5, with a possible D match to TRBD1 (6 bases). V was pared by 5 bases and J by 5 bases, with 22 bases between. The CDR3 is made up of 17 amino acids. Germline CDR1 and CDR2: SGHVS and FQNEAQ. Here the CDR3 reads CASSLLIYRDTDQPQHF. For the CDR3, the DNA is TGTGCCAGCAGCCTTCTCATTTACCGGGACACCGATCAGCCCCAGCATTTT.